The rows below give T cell receptor beta chains drawn from one sample of a study of cytomegalovirus exposure and HLA in healthy donors. Using immunoSEQ multiplex PCR, the repertoire was profiled, and TCRdb retains in-frame clones only, with some absent. The sample comprises under 200,000 clones, approximately 80% of which are singletons, and 2% to 3% rests with the top ten. Material: PBMCs. These receptors were collected from a woman in her 40s in good health and CMV-seropositive. CDR3s leave out the opening cysteine and the closing phenylalanine or tryptophan. Each record gives: CDR3 protein, V gene.

CDR3: ASSQQGGPQH; V: TRBV10-1
CDR3: ASSLGTSGGYEQY; V: TRBV5-1
CDR3: ASSELAGPSYNEQF; V: TRBV25-1
CDR3: ASSLRESYEQY; V: TRBV7-2
CDR3: AISDHWTGATDTQY; V: TRBV10-3
CDR3: ASSPPGGVSTEAF; V: TRBV12-1
CDR3: ASSQTGGWNYGYT; V: TRBV7-9
CDR3: ASSSLRAGLAGNNEQF; V: TRBV7-2
CDR3: ASSVGPSGGVRGRGETQY; V: TRBV9
CDR3: ASSEGAEADTQY; V: TRBV6-4
CDR3: ASSGSGRGTDTQY; V: TRBV2
CDR3: AWSVRGSSSYEQY; V: TRBV30